A single T cell receptor (beta chain) is shown here with its context. Its antigen has not been determined. No clone much larger than this one lies a single base away; base qualities are absent. Trimming leaves V shorter by 0 bases and J shorter by 3 bases, with the junction holding 1 base beyond the gene matches. The cysteine opens and the phenylalanine closes a CDR3 of 16 amino acids. The CDR3 DNA has 48 bases and is translated from base 1. CDR1 and CDR2 are read off the germline V gene as SGHDT and YYEEEE. These data belong to a study of technical replicates of blood from a few donors (dated by TCRdb to 2016 to 2017). Library creation used the immunoSEQ multiplex PCR assay. The table comes from immuneACCESS by way of TCRdb, which keeps in-frame sequences with V and J called. Part of the clones is missing from these tables; in studies checked, under half for an unresolved V gene and the rest for unknown reasons. Within this sample are more than 45,000 clones, with roughly 89% of them counted one time only. 3% to 4% of the sample belongs to the ten largest clones.

The origin of this receptor is a human donor in good health. Some clones in this sample may be carry-over from other donors' samples. Sample: PBMCs. The chain was built from TRBV5-6 and TRBJ1-3; 12 central bases correspond to TRBD1. The DNA is as follows: TGTGCCAGCAGCTTGGGGGACAGGGGGCATGGAAACACCATATATTTT. This encodes CASSLGDRGHGNTIYF. Beyond the CDR3, the reference TRBV5-6 and TRBJ1-3 genes provide the residues; the full variable domain reads: DAGVTQSPTHLIKTRGQQVTLRCSPKSGHDTVSWYQQALGQGPQFIFQYYEEEERQRGNFPDRFSGHQFPNYSSELNVNALLLGDSALYLCASSLGDRGHGNTIYFGEGSWLTVV.